Sequencing of this T cell receptor beta chain was carried out in a study of T cells in Graves' hyperthyroidism and ophthalmopathy. For the study at large: Peripheral blood samples were taken at initial diagnosis, prior to any treatment.

Broader study findings: In blood, most of the thyroid clonotypes expanded above 0.001 were also present. Ophthalmopathy could be told apart from stable hyperthyroidism with a 13 V-J model.

CDR3 length: 16 amino acids. Looked up from germline, CDR1 is SGDLS and CDR2 is YYNGEE. Trimming took off 1 base at V and 5 bases at J, with 15 bases between the two ends. There were TCR beta CDR3 regions amplified from RNA transcripts. TCR CDR3 underwent first-round RT-PCR with the HTBI primer set. TCRdb re-analysed the multiplex PCR reads in MiXCR, keeping a single row per CDR3 protein. This sample has 300,000 to 350,000 distinct CDR3 sequences, with 16% found just once. As concerns this clonotype: The antigen is unknown.

The chain joins TRBV9 to TRBJ2-2, with D unresolved. This TCR was sampled from a man aged 25-40 years with Graves' hyperthyroidism. Sequencing was performed on blood. CDR3 amino acids: CASSVSPRHDTGELFF. CDR3 DNA sequence: TGTGCCAGCAGCGTAAGCCCGAGACACGATACCGGGGAGCTGTTTTTT.